This T cell receptor beta chain was documented in a study of tumor-infiltrating lymphocytes in localized non-small cell lung cancer. Study-wide results and caveats: Available tissue quantity limited TCR sequencing to a patient subset.

The trim removed 1 base at V and 5 bases at J, leaving 0 bases unmatched. The CDR3 extends over 13 amino acids. Looked up from germline, CDR1 is GTSNPN and CDR2 is SVGIG (reference sequence). This clone was detected only once. Its antigen remains unidentified. Clones were sequenced by immunoSEQ multiplex PCR, and TCRdb holds only the in-frame ones, with some missing. The sample contains around 25,000 clones, around two thirds of which appear only once. The material sequenced was lung tumor tissue. The J gene is TRBJ1-4, the V gene TRBV30; 8 bases map to TRBD1. The source is a human donor with non-small cell lung cancer. The CDR3 sequence is CAWSGQGNEKLFF. The CDR3 DNA reads as TGTGCCTGGAGTGGACAGGGGAATGAAAAACTGTTTTTT.